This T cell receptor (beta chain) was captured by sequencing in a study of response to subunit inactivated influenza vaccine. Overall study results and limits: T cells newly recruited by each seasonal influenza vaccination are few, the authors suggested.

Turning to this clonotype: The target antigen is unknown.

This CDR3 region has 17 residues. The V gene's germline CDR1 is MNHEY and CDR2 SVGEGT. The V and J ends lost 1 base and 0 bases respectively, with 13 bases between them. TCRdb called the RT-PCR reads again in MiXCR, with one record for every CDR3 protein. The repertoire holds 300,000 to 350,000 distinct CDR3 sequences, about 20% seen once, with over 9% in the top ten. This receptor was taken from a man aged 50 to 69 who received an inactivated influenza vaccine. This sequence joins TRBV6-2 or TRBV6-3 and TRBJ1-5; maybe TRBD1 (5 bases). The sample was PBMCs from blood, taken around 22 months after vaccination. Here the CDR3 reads CASSYFGARYSNQPQHF. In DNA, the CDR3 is TGTGCCAGCAGTTACTTCGGGGCCCGGTATAGCAATCAGCCCCAGCATTTT.